The TCR beta chain described here comes from a study of beta chain features in type 1 diabetes. General study findings and limits: Any role of HLA type in TCRB rearrangement remained unresolved here. TCRB CDR3s from Type 1 diabetes patients were moderately but significantly shorter in all four CD4+ subsets.

The CDR3 is 15 amino acids. Germline CDR1 and CDR2: SEHNR and FQNEAQ (reference sequence). V was shortened by 5 bases and J by 3 bases, with 16 bases between the two germline ends. Note on this clone: As yet, its antigen is unknown.

The authors reverse transcribed all of the isolated RNA, so sequencing captured expressed TCRB transcripts. Sequencing used immunoSEQ multiplex PCR; TCRdb keeps in-frame clones, though not all of them. The sample gives about 350,000 clones, around a fifth of which show up once; around 0.045% is in the top ten. This receptor was taken from a woman aged 18-29 years in good health. The sequenced sample was naive CD4+ T cells from blood. The chain combines TRBV7-9 with TRBJ1-1; a possible D gene is TRBD1 (6 bases). The CDR3 protein is CASSPNRVGYTEAFF. The DNA of the CDR3 is TGTGCCAGCAGCCCAAACAGGGTAGGGTACACTGAAGCTTTCTTT.